This T cell receptor beta chain was recovered during a study of T cell responses to AZD1222 COVID-19 vaccine. The method was immunoSEQ multiplex PCR; TCRdb's version includes in-frame clones alone and lacks a portion of them. Counted here are approximately 190,000 clones, approximately 94% occurring once; the ten biggest clones make up over 0.95%. The sequence was collected from an adult who received the AZD1222 COVID-19 vaccine. This sample comprised peripheral blood, obtained 28 days after the second AZD1222 dose.

In DNA form, the CDR3 reads TGTGCCAGCAGCTACCCGGGACAGGGACGGGGCACCGGGGAGCTGTTTTTT. As protein: CASSYPGQGRGTGELFF. The V call is TRBV7-9, the J call TRBJ2-2; TRBD1 matches 9 bases. V gave up 4 bases and J gave up 4 bases; unmatched junction bases: 10. CDR1 is SEHNR and CDR2 is FQNEAQ in the germline V gene (reference sequence). There are 17 residues in the CDR3.